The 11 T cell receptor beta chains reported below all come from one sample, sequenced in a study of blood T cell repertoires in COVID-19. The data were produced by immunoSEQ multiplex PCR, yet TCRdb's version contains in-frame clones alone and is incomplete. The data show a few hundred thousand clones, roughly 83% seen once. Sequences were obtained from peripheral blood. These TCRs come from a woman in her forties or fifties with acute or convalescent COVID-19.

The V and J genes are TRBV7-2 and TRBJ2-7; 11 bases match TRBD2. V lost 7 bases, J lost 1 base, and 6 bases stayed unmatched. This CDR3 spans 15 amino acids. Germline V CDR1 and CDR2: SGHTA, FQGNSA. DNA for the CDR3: TGTGCCAGCATACTACTAGCGGGAGTTTCCTACGAGCAGTACTTC. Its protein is CASILLAGVSYEQYF.

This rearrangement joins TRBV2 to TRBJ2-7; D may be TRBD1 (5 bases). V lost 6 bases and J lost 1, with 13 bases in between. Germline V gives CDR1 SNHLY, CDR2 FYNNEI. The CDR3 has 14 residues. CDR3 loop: CASSPKTDSYEQYF. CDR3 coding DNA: TGTGCCAGCAGCCCGAAGACAGATTCCTACGAGCAGTACTTC. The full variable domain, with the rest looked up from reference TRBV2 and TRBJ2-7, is EPEVTQTPSHQVTQMGQEVILRCVPISNHLYFYWYRQILGQKVEFLVSFYNNEISEKSEIFDDQFSVERPDGSNFTLKIRSTKLEDSAMYFCASSPKTDSYEQYFGPGTRLTVT.

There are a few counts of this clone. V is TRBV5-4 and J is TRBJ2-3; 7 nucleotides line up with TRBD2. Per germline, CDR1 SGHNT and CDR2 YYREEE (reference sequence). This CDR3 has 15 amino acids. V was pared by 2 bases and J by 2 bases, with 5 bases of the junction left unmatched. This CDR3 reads CASSFGRGITDTQYF. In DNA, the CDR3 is TGTGCCAGCAGCTTTGGGAGGGGAATCACAGATACGCAGTATTTT.

The CDR3 nucleotides read TGTGCCAGCAGTTCGGAGCTTTGGAGCGGGAGTTACCAAGAGACCCAGTACTTC. Amino acid sequence: CASSSELWSGSYQETQYF. J is TRBJ2-5 and V is TRBV28; 8 nucleotides agree with TRBD2. This CDR3 has 18 residues. Germline V gene lookup returns CDR1 MDHEN and CDR2 SYDVKM. V lost 4 bases to trimming and J lost 0 bases; unmatched junction nucleotides: 13.

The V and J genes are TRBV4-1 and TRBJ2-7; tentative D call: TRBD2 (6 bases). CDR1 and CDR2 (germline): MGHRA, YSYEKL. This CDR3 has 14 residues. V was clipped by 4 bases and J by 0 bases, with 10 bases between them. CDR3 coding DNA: TGCGCCAGCAGCCCGGGGGAGTTCTCCTACGAGCAGTACTTC. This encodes CASSPGEFSYEQYF.

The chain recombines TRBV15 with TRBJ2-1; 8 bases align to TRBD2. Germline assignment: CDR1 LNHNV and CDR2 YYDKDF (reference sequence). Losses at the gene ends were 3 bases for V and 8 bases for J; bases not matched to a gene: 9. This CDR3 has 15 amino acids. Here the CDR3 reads CATSRLGGSGDEQFF. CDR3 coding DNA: TGTGCCACCAGCAGGTTGGGGGGTAGCGGGGATGAGCAGTTCTTC.

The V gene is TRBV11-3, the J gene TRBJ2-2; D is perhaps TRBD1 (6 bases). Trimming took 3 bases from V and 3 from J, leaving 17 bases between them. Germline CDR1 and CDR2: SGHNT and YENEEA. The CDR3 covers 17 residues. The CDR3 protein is CASSLATGSQYTGELFF. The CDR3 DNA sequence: TGTGCCAGCAGCTTGGCCACAGGGAGCCAATACACCGGGGAGCTGTTTTTT.

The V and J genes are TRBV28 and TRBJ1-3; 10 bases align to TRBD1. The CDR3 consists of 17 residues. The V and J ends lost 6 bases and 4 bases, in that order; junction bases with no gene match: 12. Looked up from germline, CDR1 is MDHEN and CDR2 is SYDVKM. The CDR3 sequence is CASSDLGTGASGNTIYF. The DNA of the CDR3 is TGTGCCAGCAGCGACCTTGGGACAGGGGCTTCGGGAAACACCATATATTTT. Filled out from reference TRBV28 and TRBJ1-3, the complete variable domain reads DVKVTQSSRYLVKRTGEKVFLECVQDMDHENMFWYRQDPGLGLRLIYFSYDVKMKEKGDIPEGYSVSREKKERFSLILESASTNQTSMYLCASSDLGTGASGNTIYFGEGSWLTVV.

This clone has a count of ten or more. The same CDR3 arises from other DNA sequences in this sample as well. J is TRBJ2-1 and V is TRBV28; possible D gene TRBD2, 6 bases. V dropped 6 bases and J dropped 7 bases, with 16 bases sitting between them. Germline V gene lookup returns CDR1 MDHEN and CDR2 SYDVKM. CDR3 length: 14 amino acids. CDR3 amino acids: CASRLGGRGNEQFF. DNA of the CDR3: TGTGCCAGCAGGCTCGGGGGTAGAGGGAATGAGCAGTTCTTC.

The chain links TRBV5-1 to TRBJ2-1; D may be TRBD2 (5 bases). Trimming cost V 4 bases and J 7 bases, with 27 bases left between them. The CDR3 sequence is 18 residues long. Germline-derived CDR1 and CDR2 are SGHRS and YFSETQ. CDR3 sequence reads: CASSGSWTSTLYKNEQFF. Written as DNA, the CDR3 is TGCGCCAGCAGCGGATCCTGGACTTCGACCCTCTATAAAAATGAGCAGTTCTTC.

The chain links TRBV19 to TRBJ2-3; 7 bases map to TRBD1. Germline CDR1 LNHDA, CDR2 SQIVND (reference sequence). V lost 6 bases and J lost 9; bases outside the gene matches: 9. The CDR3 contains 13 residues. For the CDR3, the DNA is TGTGCCAGTAGCACGACAGGGCGGAAGACGCAGTATTTT. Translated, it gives CASSTTGRKTQYF.